Included here is one T cell receptor beta chain sequence, with context. TCRdb's table, derived via immunoSEQ multiplex PCR, lists solely in-frame clones and lacks some. Among 85,000 to 100,000 clones listed, around 80% were seen once. These data come from a study of blood T cell repertoires in COVID-19. Whole-study context: Samples taken during acute and convalescent COVID-19 were collected in the United States, Italy and Spain. PBMCs, B-cell-depleted T cells, or T cells were the source of the cDNA or gDNA that made up the material.

Germline-derived CDR1 and CDR2 are LNHDA and SQIVND (reference sequence). Trimming removed 3 bases at V and 4 bases at J, with 9 bases between. The CDR3 sequence is 14 residues long. Sequenced: peripheral blood. This chain uses TRBV19 with TRBJ2-2; tentative D call: TRBD2 (5 bases). The sequence was collected from a man aged 50 to 59 who had recovered from COVID-19. This CDR3 is CASSITEGTGELFF. DNA of the CDR3: TGTGCCAGTAGTATCACCGAGGGCACCGGGGAGCTGTTTTTT.